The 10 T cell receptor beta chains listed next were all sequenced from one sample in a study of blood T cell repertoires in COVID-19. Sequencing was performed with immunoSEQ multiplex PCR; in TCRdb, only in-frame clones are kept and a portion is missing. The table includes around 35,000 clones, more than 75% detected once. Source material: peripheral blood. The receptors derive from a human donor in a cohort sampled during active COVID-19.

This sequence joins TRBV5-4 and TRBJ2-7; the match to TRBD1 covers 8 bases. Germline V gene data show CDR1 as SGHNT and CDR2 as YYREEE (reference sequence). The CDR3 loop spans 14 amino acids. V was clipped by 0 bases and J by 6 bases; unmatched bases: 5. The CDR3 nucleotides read TGTGCCAGCAGCTTGGGACAGGGGACGAGCGAGCAGTACTTC. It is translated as CASSLGQGTSEQYF.

The CDR3 DNA reads as TGTGCCAGTTCCAGGGATGCCTATGGCTACACCTTC. Translated: CASSRDAYGYTF. The chain employs TRBV19 and TRBJ1-2, with D possibly being TRBD1 (5 bases). The CDR3 totals 12 residues. With 8 bases removed from V and 4 bases from J, the gap between germline ends came to 11 bases. Looked up from germline, CDR1 is LNHDA and CDR2 is SQIVND (reference sequence).

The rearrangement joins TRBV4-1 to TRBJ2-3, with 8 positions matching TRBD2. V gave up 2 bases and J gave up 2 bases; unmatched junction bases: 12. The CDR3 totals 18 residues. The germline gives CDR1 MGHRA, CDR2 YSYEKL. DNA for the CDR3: TGCGCCAGCAGCCAACAGAGTCGGGGGGGCCGAGCCACAGATACGCAGTATTTT. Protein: CASSQQSRGGRATDTQYF.

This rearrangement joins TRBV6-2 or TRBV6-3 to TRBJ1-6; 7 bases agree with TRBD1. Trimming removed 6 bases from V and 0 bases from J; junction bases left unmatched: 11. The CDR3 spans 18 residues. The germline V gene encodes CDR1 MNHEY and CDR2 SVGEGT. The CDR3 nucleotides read TGTGCCAGCAGCCAGCCGGGACAGCTCAGCTCCTATAATTCACCCCTCCACTTT. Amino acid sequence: CASSQPGQLSSYNSPLHF.

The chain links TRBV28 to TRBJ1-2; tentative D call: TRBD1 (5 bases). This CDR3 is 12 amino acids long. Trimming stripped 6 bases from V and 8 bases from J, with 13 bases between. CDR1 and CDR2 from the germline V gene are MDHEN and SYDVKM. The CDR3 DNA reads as TGTGCCAGCAGAGGGGATTCGGGCGGCTACACCTTC. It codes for CASRGDSGGYTF.

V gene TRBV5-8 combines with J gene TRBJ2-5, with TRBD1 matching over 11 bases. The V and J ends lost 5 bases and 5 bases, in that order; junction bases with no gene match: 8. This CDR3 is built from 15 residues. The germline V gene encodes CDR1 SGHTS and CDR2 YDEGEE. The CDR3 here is CASRLTGTGGETQYF. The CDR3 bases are TGTGCCAGCAGATTGACCGGGACAGGGGGTGAGACCCAGTACTTC.

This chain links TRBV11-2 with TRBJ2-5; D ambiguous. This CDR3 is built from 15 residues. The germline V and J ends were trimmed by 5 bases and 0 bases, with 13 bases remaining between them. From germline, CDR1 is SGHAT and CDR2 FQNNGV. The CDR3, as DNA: TGTGCCAGCAGCGGGCGTATCAGGAACCAAGAGACCCAGTACTTC. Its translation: CASSGRIRNQETQYF.

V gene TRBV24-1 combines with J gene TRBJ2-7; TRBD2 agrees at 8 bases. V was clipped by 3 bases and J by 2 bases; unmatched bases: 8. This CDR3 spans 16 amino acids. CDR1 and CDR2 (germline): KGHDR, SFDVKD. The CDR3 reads CATSDPVRGGTYEQYF. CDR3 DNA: TGTGCCACCAGTGATCCTGTCCGGGGGGGAACCTACGAGCAGTACTTC.

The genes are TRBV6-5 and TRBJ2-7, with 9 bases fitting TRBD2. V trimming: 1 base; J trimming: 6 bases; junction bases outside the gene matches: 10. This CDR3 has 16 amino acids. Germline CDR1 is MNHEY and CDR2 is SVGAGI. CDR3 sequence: CASSYWVGGGAGEQYF. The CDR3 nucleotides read TGTGCCAGCAGTTACTGGGTTGGCGGGGGGGCCGGCGAGCAGTACTTC.

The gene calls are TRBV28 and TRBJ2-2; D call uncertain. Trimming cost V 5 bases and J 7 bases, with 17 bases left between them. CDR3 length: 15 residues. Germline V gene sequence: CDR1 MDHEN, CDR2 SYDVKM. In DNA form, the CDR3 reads TGTGCCAGCAGTATGAAGTACAGTATACACGGGGAGCTGTTTTTT. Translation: CASSMKYSIHGELFF. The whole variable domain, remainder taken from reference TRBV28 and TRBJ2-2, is DVKVTQSSRYLVKRTGEKVFLECVQDMDHENMFWYRQDPGLGLRLIYFSYDVKMKEKGDIPEGYSVSREKKERFSLILESASTNQTSMYLCASSMKYSIHGELFFGEGSRLTVL.